At least ten counts were recorded for the clone carrying this T cell receptor (beta chain). What it binds is unknown. TCRdb itself ran the 5' RACE reads through MiXCR, one entry per CDR3 protein. Seen here are about 260,000 distinct CDR3 sequences, approximately 7% observed once, and the top ten hold roughly 3.4%. CDR3 length: 14 amino acids. Trimming pared 2 bases from V and 8 bases from J, leaving 14 bases between. Germline values: CDR1 MDHEN, CDR2 SYDVKM. This entry is derived from a study of identical twins. Study findings and constraints: In cord blood, abundant beta clonotypes had fewer insertions; memory showed no trend.

These data were likewise used in another study, on yellow fever vaccine responses in identical twins.

The rearrangement joins TRBV28 to TRBJ2-3, with a tentative D call TRBD1 (5 bases). Sequencing input: memory (CD45RO+) T cells sorted from blood. This sequence was found in a woman between 18 and 29 years old in good health. DNA for the CDR3: TGTGCCAGCAGTTTACCCGAGACCCAGGGTACGCAGTATTTT. Translating it yields CASSLPETQGTQYF.